Sequencing of this T cell receptor beta chain was carried out in a study of CD8 T cells in ankylosing spondylitis. The study's findings and limits: A TCR beta motif of several highly homologous variants appeared characteristic of ankylosing spondylitis blood.

A few counts support this clonotype. The antigen remains undetermined. Germline V lookup: CDR1 LNHDA, CDR2 SQIVND (reference sequence). Trimming cost V 5 bases and J 4 bases; bases outside gene matches: 14. This CDR3 has 17 amino acids. TCRdb re-called the 5' RACE reads through MiXCR, storing one row per CDR3 protein. The sample has about 540,000 distinct CDR3 sequences, approximately 12% seen once; the top ten hold almost 7%. This TCR derives from a male donor with ankylosing spondylitis. The material sequenced was blood, either unsorted or a sorted T cell fraction (not recorded which). The chain is built from TRBV19 and TRBJ1-2; 9 nucleotides match TRBD1. CDR3 residues: CASSPPLPGQGIYGYTF. The CDR3 coding sequence is TGTGCCAGTAGTCCGCCCTTACCGGGACAGGGCATCTATGGCTACACCTTC.